The subject of this entry is one T cell receptor beta chain. Its target antigen remains unknown. No base-level quality is on record; no much larger clone is a single base apart. The CDR3 contains 12 residues, cysteine and phenylalanine counted. Only the CDR3 region is kept as DNA, spanning 36 bases read in frame from base 1. V is pared back by 5 bases and J by 5 bases, with 11 bases lying between the germline termini. CDR1 and CDR2 are read off the germline V gene as SGHRS and YFSETQ. The data stem from a study of blood T cell repertoires in COVID-19 (TCRdb year 2020). The study in broad terms: Samples from collaborators originated in the United States, Italy and Spain and spanned both the acute and convalescent phases of COVID-19. The prospective study material was composed of cDNA or gDNA derived from T cells, B-cell-depleted T cells, or PBMCs. Sample metadata almost always included a de-identified subject ID, COVID-19 status, age in years and sex. Where available, HLA class I and class II types were taken from metadata supplied by the sample provider and were not determined by assay-based typing. The dataset comprised deeply sampled blood TCRbeta repertoires from subjects exposed to, actively infected with, or recovered from COVID-19. The repertoires were released in a freely available public database meant as a resource for research on the immune response to SARS-CoV-2. The samples were drawn from the first 160 participants of the ongoing ImmuneRACE study and from about 1,200 subjects provided by 6 global collaborators.

The immunoSEQ Assay, a bias-controlled multiplex PCR, was used to amplify TCRbeta CDR3 regions from genomic DNA. The paper's processing steps were these. Within the assay, amplification of reference gene primers was used to estimate how many nucleated cells each sample contained. To quantify the absolute abundance of each unique TCRbeta CDR3 rearrangement, sequence reads were collapsed and filtered. Productive Simpson clonality was computed per sample as the square root of Simpson's diversity index over productive rearrangements. This is the immuneACCESS table as TCRdb keeps it, with only in-frame sequences that have V and J called. A part of the clones is gone; compared with another copy, unresolved V genes explain less than half, and the rest is unexplained. V and J calls and clone size are as listed in that table; D and trimming were resolved from the DNA. For this sample there are 200,000 to 250,000 clones; 80% to 90% appear just once. The biggest ten clones account for less than 3% of the sample.

The collaborating institutions used their own protocols to collect whole blood in K2EDTA tubes. Collaborator samples were shipped for TCRbeta analysis as frozen whole blood, isolated PBMCs, or DNA extracted from either sample type. Points the paper makes about the study in general: Clinical and demographic metadata were provided uncurated, with the amount varying by source and participant.

The sequencing sample was made of peripheral blood. The rearrangement joined TRBV5-1 to TRBJ2-7; the D segment cannot be called with confidence. The TCR was taken from a middle-aged man with active or convalescent COVID-19. The DNA sequence is as follows: TGCGCCAGCAGTTTCTTCCGTGACGAGCAGTACTTC. It is translated as CASSFFRDEQYF.